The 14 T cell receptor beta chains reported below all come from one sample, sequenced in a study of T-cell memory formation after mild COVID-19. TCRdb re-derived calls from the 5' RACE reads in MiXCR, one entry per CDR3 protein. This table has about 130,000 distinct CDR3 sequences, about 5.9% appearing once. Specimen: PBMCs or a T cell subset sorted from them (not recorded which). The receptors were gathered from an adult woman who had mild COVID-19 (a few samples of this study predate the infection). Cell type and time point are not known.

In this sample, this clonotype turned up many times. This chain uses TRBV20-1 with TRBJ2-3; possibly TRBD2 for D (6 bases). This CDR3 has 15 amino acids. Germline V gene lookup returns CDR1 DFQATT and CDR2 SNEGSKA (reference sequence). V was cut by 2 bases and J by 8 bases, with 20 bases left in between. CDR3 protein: CSARSGKRVEITQYF. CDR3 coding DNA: TGCAGTGCTAGATCGGGGAAGCGGGTGGAGATTACGCAGTATTTT.

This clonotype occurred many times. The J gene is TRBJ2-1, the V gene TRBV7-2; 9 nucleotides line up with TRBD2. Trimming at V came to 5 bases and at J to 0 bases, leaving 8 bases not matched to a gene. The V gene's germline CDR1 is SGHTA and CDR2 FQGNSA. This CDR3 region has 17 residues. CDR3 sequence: CASSPHSGGSSYNEQFF. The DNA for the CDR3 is TGTGCCAGCAGCCCTCATAGCGGGGGAAGCTCCTACAATGAGCAGTTCTTC.

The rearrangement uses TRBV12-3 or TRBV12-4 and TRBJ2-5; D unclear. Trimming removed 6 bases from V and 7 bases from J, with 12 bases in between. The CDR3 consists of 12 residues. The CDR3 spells CASSSIIRTQYF. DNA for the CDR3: TGTGCCAGCAGCTCCATCATTCGGACCCAGTACTTC.

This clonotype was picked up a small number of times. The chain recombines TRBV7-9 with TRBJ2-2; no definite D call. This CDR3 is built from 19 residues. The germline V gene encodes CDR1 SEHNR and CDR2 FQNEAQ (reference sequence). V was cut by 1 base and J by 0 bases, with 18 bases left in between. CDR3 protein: CASSLGRYSKTANTGELFF. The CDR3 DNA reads TGTGCCAGCAGCTTAGGTCGGTACAGTAAGACCGCGAACACCGGGGAGCTGTTTTTT.

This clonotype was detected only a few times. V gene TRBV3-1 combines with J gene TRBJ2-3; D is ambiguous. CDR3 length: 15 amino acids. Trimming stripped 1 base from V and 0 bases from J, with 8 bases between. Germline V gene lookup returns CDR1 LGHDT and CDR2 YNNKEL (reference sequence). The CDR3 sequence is CASSQGSTSTDTQYF. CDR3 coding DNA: TGTGCCAGCAGCCAAGGATCCACTAGCACAGATACGCAGTATTTT.

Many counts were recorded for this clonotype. The CDR3 spells CASSDAPGQGWEQFF. In DNA form, the CDR3 reads TGTGCCAGCAGCGACGCCCCCGGACAGGGATGGGAGCAGTTCTTC. The chain is built from TRBV5-8 and TRBJ2-1; 8 positions agree with TRBD1. There are 15 residues in the CDR3. Trimming at V came to 4 bases and at J to 10 bases, leaving 13 bases not matched to a gene. Germline CDR1 and CDR2: SGHTS and YDEGEE.

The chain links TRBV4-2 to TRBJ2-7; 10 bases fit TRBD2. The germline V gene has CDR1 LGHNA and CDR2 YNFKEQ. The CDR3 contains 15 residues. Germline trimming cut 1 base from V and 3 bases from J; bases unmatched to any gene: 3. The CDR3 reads CASSQGLAGVYEQYF. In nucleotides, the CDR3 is TGTGCCAGCAGCCAAGGGCTAGCGGGGGTCTACGAGCAGTACTTC.

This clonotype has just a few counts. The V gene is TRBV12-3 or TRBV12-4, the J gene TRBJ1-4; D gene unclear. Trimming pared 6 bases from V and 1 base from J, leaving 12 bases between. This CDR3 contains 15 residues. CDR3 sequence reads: CASSTALGTNEKLFF. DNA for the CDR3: TGTGCCAGCAGCACGGCCCTGGGAACTAATGAAAAACTGTTTTTT.

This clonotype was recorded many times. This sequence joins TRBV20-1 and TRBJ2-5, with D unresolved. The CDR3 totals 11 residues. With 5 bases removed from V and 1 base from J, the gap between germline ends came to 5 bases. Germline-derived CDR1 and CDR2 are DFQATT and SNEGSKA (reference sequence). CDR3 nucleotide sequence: TGCAGTGCTCACTCCCAAGAGACCCAGTACTTC. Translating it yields CSAHSQETQYF.

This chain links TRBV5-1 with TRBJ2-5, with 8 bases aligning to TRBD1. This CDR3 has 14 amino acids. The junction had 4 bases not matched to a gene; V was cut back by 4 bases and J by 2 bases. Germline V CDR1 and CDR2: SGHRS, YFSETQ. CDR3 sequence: CASSPGQGQETQYF. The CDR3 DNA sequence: TGCGCCAGCAGCCCCGGACAGGGTCAAGAGACCCAGTACTTC.

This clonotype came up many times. The CDR3, as DNA: TGCGCCAGCAGCAGGGACAGGGGTTTGAGCACTGAAGCTTTCTTT. The encoded protein is CASSRDRGLSTEAFF. This chain joins TRBV5-1 and TRBJ1-1, with 10 bases lining up with TRBD1. In germline, CDR1 is SGHRS, CDR2 YFSETQ. This CDR3 has 15 amino acids. Trimming took 4 bases from V and 4 from J; bases not matched to a gene: 7.

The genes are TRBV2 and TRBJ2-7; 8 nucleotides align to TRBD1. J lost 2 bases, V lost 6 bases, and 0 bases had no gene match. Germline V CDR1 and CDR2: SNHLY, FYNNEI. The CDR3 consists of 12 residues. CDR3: CASRDRAYEQYF. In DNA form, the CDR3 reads TGTGCCAGCAGGGACAGGGCCTACGAGCAGTACTTC.

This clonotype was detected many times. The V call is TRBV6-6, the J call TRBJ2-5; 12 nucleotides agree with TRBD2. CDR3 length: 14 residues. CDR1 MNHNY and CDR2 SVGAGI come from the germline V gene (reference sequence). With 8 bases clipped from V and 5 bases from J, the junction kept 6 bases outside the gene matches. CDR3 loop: CASRTSGKMETQYF. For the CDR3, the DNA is TGTGCCAGCCGGACTAGCGGGAAGATGGAGACCCAGTACTTC.

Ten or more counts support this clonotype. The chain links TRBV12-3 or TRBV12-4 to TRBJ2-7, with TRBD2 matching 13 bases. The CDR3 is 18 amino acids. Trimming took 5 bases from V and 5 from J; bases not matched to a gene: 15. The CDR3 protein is CASSDRTSGGTLRNEQYF. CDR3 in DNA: TGTGCCAGCAGTGATCGGACTAGCGGGGGAACCCTCAGGAACGAGCAGTACTTC.